The clone carrying this TCR beta chain was seen only once. This sample was included in a study of T cell responses to AZD1222 COVID-19 vaccine. V was cut by 0 bases and J by 8 bases, with 13 bases left in between. Germline CDR1 is GTSNPN and CDR2 is SVGIG (reference sequence). The CDR3 totals 13 residues. Clones were read by immunoSEQ multiplex PCR, and TCRdb kept only the in-frame ones, dropping some. The table shows under 150,000 clones, with 92% occurring only once. The input for sequencing was peripheral blood, taken 28 days after the second AZD1222 dose. The sequence derives from an adult who received the AZD1222 COVID-19 vaccine. V usage is TRBV30 and J usage is TRBJ1-2; D not certain. CDR3 DNA: TGTGCCTGGAGTGTGAACGGGGTGGGAGGCTACACCTTC. It translates to CAWSVNGVGGYTF.